This TCR beta chain originates from a study of control samples from healthy donors and cancer patients. Profiling relied on immunoSEQ multiplex PCR, and the TCRdb table lists in-frame clones only, not all of them. Of some 120,000 clones in the sample, more than 75% were seen once. This CDR3 comprises 13 residues. Germline CDR1 and CDR2: MNHEY and SVGAGI. Trimming took 8 bases from V and 6 from J, leaving 17 bases between them. The receptor was derived from a woman aged 70-85 years in good health. V usage is TRBV6-5 and J usage is TRBJ2-7; D is perhaps TRBD2 (6 bases). The sample taken for sequencing was blood. The CDR3 sequence is CASRVGLGGEQYF. In nucleotides, the CDR3 is TGTGCCAGCCGGGTGGGACTTGGCGGCGAGCAGTACTTC.